This T cell receptor beta chain is from a study of CD8+CD57+ T cells in acquired aplastic anemia. This clonotype appeared many times. Trimming removed 7 bases at V and 3 bases at J, with 9 bases between. The germline gives CDR1 SNHLY, CDR2 FYNNEI. This CDR3 spans 13 amino acids. For sequencing, patients were chosen who had shown expansion of CD8+CD57+ cells by flow cytometry. Genomic DNA constituted the template upon which TCR beta VDJ and CDR3 profiling was performed. A single record per CDR3 protein comes from TCRdb applying MiXCR to the reads. The table shows hundreds of thousands of distinct CDR3 sequences, with around a third occurring only once.

The source material was sorted CD4+, CD8+, or CD8+CD57+ T cells (not recorded which) from PBMCs. The chain combines TRBV2 with TRBJ1-4; D gene uncertain. This clonotype originated in a human donor with aplastic anemia. CDR3 DNA sequence: TGTGCCAGCATTCTACGGGCTAATGAAAAACTGTTTTTT. Protein: CASILRANEKLFF.